This entry lists 2 T cell receptor beta chains sequenced from one sample in a study of blood T cell repertoires in COVID-19. TCRdb's copy holds only in-frame clones and misses some; the assay was immunoSEQ multiplex PCR. The table has 72,000 or so clones, about 81% seen once. The material sequenced was peripheral blood. The receptors here all came from a human donor in a cohort sampled during active COVID-19.

The chain joins TRBV5-6 to TRBJ1-1; 7 nucleotides line up with TRBD1. V gave up 5 bases and J gave up 11 bases; unmatched junction bases: 15. Germline CDR1 reads SGHDT; CDR2 reads YYEEEE. The CDR3 has 14 amino acids. CDR3 in DNA: TGTGCCAGCAGTCTTCGACAGGGCCCGCAGTTGGCTTTCTTT. Protein sequence: CASSLRQGPQLAFF.

This chain connects TRBV5-6 to TRBJ2-5; 13 bases are a match to TRBD2. Germline V lookup: CDR1 SGHDT, CDR2 YYEEEE. The V and J ends lost 2 bases and 4 bases, in that order; junction bases with no gene match: 8. The CDR3 is made up of 17 amino acids. In DNA, the CDR3 is TGTGCCAGCAGCTTAGCACTAGCGGGAGGGCCAGGAGAGACCCAGTACTTC. It specifies CASSLALAGGPGETQYF. The full variable domain, completed using reference TRBV5-6 and TRBJ2-5, is DAGVTQSPTHLIKTRGQQVTLRCSPKSGHDTVSWYQQALGQGPQFIFQYYEEEERQRGNFPDRFSGHQFPNYSSELNVNALLLGDSALYLCASSLALAGGPGETQYFGPGTRLLVL.